This T cell receptor beta chain emerged from a study of blood T cell dynamics during melanoma immunotherapy (dated by TCRdb to between 2020 and 2021). For the wider study: The patients had metastatic melanoma and were given first-line pembrolizumab or nivolumab plus ipilimumab as standard of care in the United Kingdom. Peripheral T cell receptor repertoires of metastatic melanoma patients were profiled before and after one cycle of checkpoint inhibitor therapy to find early correlates of response. The training cohort consisted of consecutive patients, while an additional independent group of patients from the same centre was pooled to form an external validation set.

On the study overall, not on this receptor specifically: Unlike progressors, patients who went on to achieve disease control showed a bifurcated reorganization of the PBMC repertoire at W3, with either increased clonality or increased diversity. The study could not determine whether the T cell clones driving repertoire changes were melanoma-specific or reflected general immune activation. The relatively small sample size was acknowledged as something that could potentially limit how far the results can be generalized.

The label giving this sample's time point can be read as: pre-treatment baseline. Blood samples were taken before treatment (T0) and at week 3 (W3), following the first cycle of checkpoint blockade. Except for two patients with rapid clinical progression, response was assessed 12 weeks after the first infusion by RECIST 1.1; disease control meant complete response, partial response or stable disease. Patients were excluded for prior systemic cancer treatment, concomitant immunosuppressant therapy or synchronous other active malignancies. Both bulk PBMC and plasma cell-free DNA were sequenced for TCR beta so that circulating cells and T cell turnover could be tracked. PBMC were isolated from blood with Lymphoprep and SepMate tubes, followed by red cell lysis. QIAamp DNA Blood Mini kits were used to extract DNA from PBMC and sorted T cell subsets. Including cysteine and phenylalanine, the CDR3 has 13 amino acids. The retained sequence is limited to the CDR3, 39 bases, with the frame set at the first base. Sequences SGHRS (CDR1) and YFSETQ (CDR2) are obtained from the germline V gene. V is clipped by 3 bases and J by 4 bases, and the sequence between their germline boundaries is 10 bases long.

Every bulk PBMC sample had a fixed 350 ng of DNA loaded. Following the manufacturer instructions, the immunoSEQ TCRb Assay kit was used to amplify TCR beta CDR3 sequences from genomic DNA. The KAPA Library Quantification Kit for Illumina platforms was used to quantify pooled libraries by qPCR. Pooled libraries were clustered at 0.6-1.1 pM and sequenced on an Illumina NextSeq 500. In the paper's pipeline: TCR data were analyzed with immunoSEQ ANALYZER and the R LymphoSeq package. A rearrangement efficiency score was calculated as productive divided by the sum of productive and non-productive CDR3 sequences. Within each patient, timepoints were compared pairwise for clonality, measured with the Gini coefficient, and for diversity, measured with the Renyi index at alpha=1. Clonal relatedness, based on an edit distance of 3, and repertoire similarity, based on the Bhattacharyya coefficient, were both computed in LymphoSeq. Linear discriminant analysis on week-3 changes in clonality and diversity was built with the R MASS and caret packages to classify response. TCRdb retrieved this table from immuneACCESS and kept in-frame rearrangements only. Not all clones are present; in checked studies, unresolved V genes account for under half, and no reason is known for the remainder. The V and J calls and the clone size are those of that table, but D and trimming were determined from the DNA. This sample lists some 6,300 clones; approximately 80% were detected once. About 35% of the sample lies in the top ten.

Points on this clone: Which antigen it targets is not known. No much larger clone exists at a distance of one base, and base qualities are not known.

The clonotype was recovered from a human donor with melanoma. Some clones in this sample may be carry-over from other donors' samples. The sequencing used blood, collected from a patient treated with checkpoint blockade. The chain is assembled from TRBV5-1 and TRBJ2-5; no D gene is confidently identified. The DNA is TGCGCCAGCAGCTACAGCCGAGGAGAGACCCAGTACTTC. Its product reads: CASSYSRGETQYF.